This T cell receptor (beta chain) appears in the sequencing data of a study of shared clonotypes between healthy human individuals. Background on the study: Per donor, three plates held CD4 naive cells, three held CD4 memory, two held CD8 naive and one held CD8 memory.

As for this clone: What it binds is unknown.

Here immunoSEQ multiplex PCR was the method, and the copy in TCRdb shows in-frame clones only, minus some. This sample has 800,000 to 1,200,000 clones; about 80% occur once, and the top ten carry under 0.6%. Study-level findings and limits: With few donors, the genetic and exposure-history diversity represented was limited. Naive subsets generally exceeded memory subsets in estimated richness.

Germline V gene sequence: CDR1 MNHEY, CDR2 SVGAGI. The CDR3 is 14 amino acids. J was trimmed by 6 bases and V by 5 bases; bases with no gene match: 6. V is TRBV6-5 and J is TRBJ2-2; TRBD2 matches 7 bases. This receptor was obtained from a young man in good health. Some clones in this sample may be carry-over from other donors' samples. Sequencing input: memory CD4+ T cells from PBMCs. Indicated subset: CD45RA-negative fraction. The CDR3: CASSDRGRAGELFF. In DNA form, the CDR3 reads TGTGCCAGCAGTGACCGAGGGAGGGCCGGGGAGCTGTTTTTT.